The 29 T cell receptor beta chains listed next were all sequenced from one sample in a study of blood T cells in healthy people across ages. A second PCR, run for about 7 to 11 cycles, used a sample-barcoded 5' primer plus a J-beta primer mix. From the 5' RACE reads, TCRdb called clonotypes with MiXCR, one entry per CDR3 protein. The data contain roughly 1.4 million distinct CDR3 sequences, approximately 63% of them seen just once; the ten biggest clones take up 6.7%. Sequenced sample: blood. The receptors originated from a man younger than 35 in good health.

The chain joins TRBV12-3 or TRBV12-4 to TRBJ2-6; TRBD1 is a possible D gene (6 bases). V shed 7 bases and J shed 3 bases, with 13 bases lying between them. CDR3 length: 15 residues. CDR3 sequence (DNA): TGTGCCAGCACTGGCTTGGGACATGGGGCCAACGTCCTGACTTTC. It yields the protein CASTGLGHGANVLTF.

The chain carries TRBV24-1 and TRBJ2-1; D is perhaps TRBD1 (5 bases). The tail of the sequence fits TRBJ2-7 better, so the J call may be wrong. The CDR3 has 14 residues. CDR1 is KGHDR, CDR2 SFDVKD, per germline. The CDR3 spells CATQGVGSYNEQYF. CDR3 DNA: TGTGCCACCCAAGGGGTCGGCTCCTACAATGAGCAGTACTTC.

This clonotype was detected only once. This chain uses TRBV10-3 with TRBJ2-7; D possibly matches TRBD1 or TRBD2 (6 bases each). This CDR3 is built from 13 residues. Germline V CDR1 and CDR2: ENHRY, SYGVKD. Trimming stripped 7 bases from V and 4 bases from J, with 14 bases between. CDR3 bases: TGTGCCATCAAAGGGGGGAGTGGGTACGAGCAGTACTTC. It encodes CAIKGGSGYEQYF.

The V gene is TRBV12-3 or TRBV12-4, the J gene TRBJ2-1; TRBD2 matches 7 bases. V was pared by 7 bases and J by 6 bases, with 12 bases of the junction left unmatched. The CDR3 spans 15 residues. The CDR3 nucleotides read TGTGCCAGCACTCTCGGGGGAGGGGACTTCAATGAGCAGTTCTTC. Its protein is CASTLGGGDFNEQFF.

The chain joins TRBV4-2 to TRBJ2-7; TRBD2 agrees at 8 bases. The V and J ends lost 0 bases and 4 bases, in that order; junction bases with no gene match: 5. CDR3 length: 15 amino acids. Germline loops: CDR1 LGHNA, CDR2 YNFKEQ. As DNA, the CDR3 is TGTGCCAGCAGCCAAGATAGGACTAGCTTGTACGAGCAGTACTTC. Its protein product is CASSQDRTSLYEQYF.

This clonotype occurred once. V gene TRBV20-1 combines with J gene TRBJ1-1; D remains ambiguous. Germline lookup yields CDR1 DFQATT and CDR2 SNEGSKA (reference sequence). The CDR3 extends over 13 amino acids. Trimming took 0 bases from V and 4 from J, leaving 9 bases between them. CDR3 sequence: CSARDPGFTEAFF. DNA for the CDR3: TGCAGTGCTAGAGATCCGGGGTTCACTGAAGCTTTCTTT.

Regarding this clonotype: At one of its ends the junction is not consistent with the germline gene, which may arise from a read error. This sequence joins TRBV7-2 and TRBJ1-2; D uncertain. Germline CDR1 and CDR2: SGHTA and FQGNSA. CDR3 length equals 15 residues. The CDR3, as DNA: TGTGTCAGCAGCTTAGCCGGGGTCCCTAACTATGGCCACACCTTC. This codes for CVSSLAGVPNYGHTF.

The rearrangement links TRBV30 to TRBJ2-7; 11 bases align to TRBD2. This CDR3 region has 15 residues. The germline V gene encodes CDR1 GTSNPN and CDR2 SVGIG (reference sequence). The V gene end was trimmed by 8 bases and the J gene end by 4 bases; junction bases not matched to a gene: 13. The CDR3 loop reads CAGHRRGLAEYEQYF. The CDR3 DNA reads TGTGCCGGGCATCGAAGGGGACTAGCGGAGTACGAGCAGTACTTC. The entire variable domain, with the rest obtained from reference TRBV30 and TRBJ2-7, is as follows: SQTIHQWPATLVQPVGSPLSLECTVEGTSNPNLYWYRQAAGRGLQLLFYSVGIGQISSEVPQNLSASRPQDRQFILSSKKLLLSDSGFYLCAGHRRGLAEYEQYFGPGTRLTVT.

The V and J genes are TRBV12-3 or TRBV12-4 and TRBJ2-5, with 10 bases lining up with TRBD2. After removal of 5 bases from V and 2 bases from J, the junction contained 11 bases not matched to a gene. The CDR3 length is 17 residues. Here the CDR3 reads CASSHLSGGRRQETQYF. The CDR3 region has the DNA TGTGCCAGCAGTCACCTTAGCGGGGGGCGAAGGCAAGAGACCCAGTACTTC.

This clonotype was seen a few times. The chain uses TRBV25-1 and TRBJ2-4; 7 bases are a match to TRBD2. V was clipped by 2 bases and J by 1 base; unmatched bases: 5. CDR3 length: 16 amino acids. Germline CDR1 is MGHDK and CDR2 is SYGVNS. The CDR3 DNA reads TGTGCCAGCAGTGAAGAGGAGGGAGGGGCCAAAAACATTCAGTACTTC. Translation: CASSEEEGGAKNIQYF.

The chain links TRBV6-4 to TRBJ1-1; a weak D match, TRBD1 (5 bases). This CDR3 spans 13 amino acids. Germline lookup yields CDR1 MRHNA and CDR2 SNTAGT. V lost 0 bases, J lost 6 bases, and 8 bases lay in between. CDR3 in amino acids: CASSDSRDPEAFF. In DNA, the CDR3 is TGTGCCAGCAGTGACTCCCGGGACCCTGAAGCTTTCTTT.

This clonotype was detected ten times or more. This chain uses TRBV28 with TRBJ1-2, with 10 positions matching TRBD1. The V gene's germline CDR1 is MDHEN and CDR2 SYDVKM. The CDR3 is made up of 15 amino acids. V lost 5 bases to trimming and J lost 2 bases; unmatched junction nucleotides: 5. The CDR3 DNA reads TGTGCCAGCAGTCCCCCGGGACAGGGGAACTATGGCTACACCTTC. Amino acids: CASSPPGQGNYGYTF.

The chain carries TRBV12-3 or TRBV12-4 and TRBJ2-4, with unresolved D. Trimming cost V 10 bases and J 0 bases, with 10 bases left between them. This CDR3 contains 13 residues. The DNA for the CDR3 is TGTGCCACCTCCCGGTCAGCCAAAAACATTCAGTACTTC. Translating gives CATSRSAKNIQYF.

The rearrangement uses TRBV2 and TRBJ2-1; possibly TRBD1 for D (6 bases). CDR3 length: 15 amino acids. Per germline, CDR1 SNHLY and CDR2 FYNNEI. The ends were cut back, 3 bases at V and 10 bases at J, with 19 bases in the middle. The CDR3 is CASSDLGALRWEQFF. The CDR3 DNA follows: TGTGCCAGCAGTGATCTGGGGGCTCTGAGGTGGGAGCAGTTCTTC.

The CDR3 sequence: CAREQDTGREKTDTQYF. Written as DNA, the CDR3 is TGTGCCAGGGAGCAAGATACGGGGCGGGAGAAAACAGATACGCAGTATTTT. This chain connects TRBV12-3 or TRBV12-4 to TRBJ2-3, with 7 bases identical to TRBD2. The CDR3 sequence is 17 residues long. After removal of 9 bases from V and 3 bases from J, the junction contained 18 bases not matched to a gene.

This clonotype appeared a few times. The V gene is TRBV6-2 or TRBV6-3, the J gene TRBJ1-2; weak D call: TRBD1 (5 bases). This CDR3 region has 15 residues. CDR1 and CDR2 from the germline V gene are MNHEY and SVGEGT. Trimming left V 2 bases short and J 8 bases short, with 18 bases between. CDR3 in DNA: TGTGCCAGCAGTTACCGGGACCCTTTTGTACCCGGCTACACCTTC. It is translated as CASSYRDPFVPGYTF.

The rearrangement joins TRBV7-6 to TRBJ2-7, with D tentatively TRBD1 (6 bases). Germline V gene data show CDR1 as SGHVS and CDR2 as FNYEAQ. Trimming took 4 bases from V and 3 from J, leaving 13 bases between them. The CDR3 is 14 amino acids. Here the CDR3 DNA reads TGTGCCAGCAGCTCTACAGGGAACGACTACGAGCAGTACTTC. This codes for CASSSTGNDYEQYF.

The chain employs TRBV9 and TRBJ1-4; D is undetermined. Per germline, CDR1 SGDLS and CDR2 YYNGEE. The CDR3 is 15 residues long. V gave up 0 bases and J gave up 8 bases, with 14 bases separating them. DNA of the CDR3: TGTGCCAGCAGCGTAGTAGAAGGGCTCTACGAAAAACTGTTTTTT. It codes for CASSVVEGLYEKLFF.

The chain couples TRBV7-8 to TRBJ1-5, with a tentative D call TRBD1 (6 bases). The germline V and J ends were trimmed by 5 bases and 6 bases, with 14 bases remaining between them. This CDR3 comprises 14 residues. Germline CDR1 SGHVS, CDR2 FQNEAQ. CDR3 in DNA: TGTGCCAGCAGCAACCACAGGGTCCCTCAGCCCCAGCATTTT. Translation gives CASSNHRVPQPQHF.

This chain uses TRBV3-1 with TRBJ2-7; no firm D call. This CDR3 region has 13 residues. The germline V gene has CDR1 LGHDT and CDR2 YNNKEL (reference sequence). V lost 0 bases and J 8 bases, leaving 11 bases between the germline ends. The CDR3, as DNA: TGTGCCAGCAGCCAAGATCTTCTCGCGAAGCAGTACTTC. Its protein product is CASSQDLLAKQYF.

This chain links TRBV28 with TRBJ2-1; D remains ambiguous. The CDR3 runs to 14 residues. V dropped 10 bases and J dropped 4 bases, with 17 bases sitting between them. Per the germline V gene, CDR1 is MDHEN and CDR2 is SYDVKM. This chain's CDR3 is CATFLRSQYNEQFF. In DNA, the CDR3 is TGTGCCACCTTTCTACGGAGTCAATACAATGAGCAGTTCTTC.

This rearrangement joins TRBV4-2 to TRBJ2-5; 10 bases line up with TRBD2. The CDR3 is 17 residues long. Germline V CDR1 and CDR2: LGHNA, YNFKEQ. V lost 4 bases to trimming and J lost 5 bases; unmatched junction nucleotides: 13. The CDR3 reads CASSLGMLAGELETQYF. The CDR3 DNA reads as TGTGCCAGCAGCCTCGGGATGCTAGCGGGGGAGTTGGAGACCCAGTACTTC.

This clonotype was counted a few times. V gene TRBV28 combines with J gene TRBJ1-2; 8 bases are a match to TRBD1. Germline assignment: CDR1 MDHEN and CDR2 SYDVKM. V lost 6 bases to trimming and J lost 0 bases; unmatched junction nucleotides: 9. The CDR3 runs to 16 residues. The CDR3 nucleotides read TGTGCCAGCAGGCGGGGTGGGGACAGGACTAACTATGGCTACACCTTC. This gives the protein CASRRGGDRTNYGYTF.

This clonotype was counted only a few times. This chain uses TRBV4-3 with TRBJ2-7; D ambiguous. Germline CDR1 reads LGHNA; CDR2 reads YSLEER. The CDR3 covers 15 residues. V lost 0 bases and J 1 base, leaving 10 bases between the germline ends. CDR3: CASSQETRRSYEQYF. CDR3 in DNA: TGCGCCAGCAGCCAAGAGACACGTCGATCCTACGAGCAGTACTTC.

V gene TRBV6-5 combines with J gene TRBJ2-1; 14 positions agree with TRBD2. V dropped 4 bases and J dropped 15; count of bases not matched to a gene: 5. In germline, CDR1 is MNHEY, CDR2 SVGAGI. CDR3 length equals 13 residues. CDR3 in DNA: TGTGCCAGCAGTTTGGGACTAGCGGGAGCCCCGTTCTTC. Residues: CASSLGLAGAPFF.

The rearrangement joins TRBV20-1 to TRBJ2-1; tentative D call: TRBD2 (5 bases). The J call may be in error: the DNA end matches TRBJ2-7 better. CDR3 length: 14 amino acids. Germline V gene data show CDR1 as DFQATT and CDR2 as SNEGSKA (reference sequence). The CDR3 region is CSARGTKGPTTQYF. The CDR3 nucleotides are TGCAGTGCTAGAGGGACGAAAGGACCGACTACGCAGTACTTC.

A single count supports this clonotype. The rearrangement uses TRBV18 and TRBJ2-3; TRBD1 matches 11 bases. Germline CDR1 reads KGHSH; CDR2 reads LQKENI. This CDR3 region has 16 residues. V dropped 5 bases and J dropped 4; count of bases not matched to a gene: 8. In DNA, the CDR3 is TGTGCCAGCTCAGCTGCCGGGACAGGGGGGCCAGATACGCAGTATTTT. Protein: CASSAAGTGGPDTQYF.

The rearrangement joins TRBV2 to TRBJ2-3; 8 bases align to TRBD2. Germline-derived CDR1 and CDR2 are SNHLY and FYNNEI. Germline trimming cut 1 base from V and 6 bases from J; bases unmatched to any gene: 9. This CDR3 region has 16 residues. For the CDR3, the DNA is TGTGCCAGCAGTGAAGATCCACTAGCGGTCTGGGATACGCAGTATTTT. It yields the protein CASSEDPLAVWDTQYF.

The genes are TRBV20-1 and TRBJ1-5; D unclear. There are 14 residues in the CDR3. Germline V lookup: CDR1 DFQATT, CDR2 SNEGSKA (reference sequence). The V end was cut by 0 bases, the J end by 3 bases, with 9 bases between. CDR3 region: CSARDRDHNQPQHF. CDR3 in DNA: TGCAGTGCTAGAGATCGGGATCACAATCAGCCCCAGCATTTT.